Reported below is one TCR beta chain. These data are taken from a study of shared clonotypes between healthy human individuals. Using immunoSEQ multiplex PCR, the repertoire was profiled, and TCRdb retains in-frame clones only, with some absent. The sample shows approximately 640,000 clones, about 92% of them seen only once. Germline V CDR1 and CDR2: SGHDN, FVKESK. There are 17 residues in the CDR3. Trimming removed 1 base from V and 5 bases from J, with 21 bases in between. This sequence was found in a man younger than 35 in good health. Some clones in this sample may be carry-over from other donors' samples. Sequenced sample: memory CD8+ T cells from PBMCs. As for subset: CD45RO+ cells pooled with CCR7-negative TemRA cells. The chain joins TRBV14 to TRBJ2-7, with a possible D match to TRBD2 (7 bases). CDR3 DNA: TGTGCCAGCAGCCAAGGGGGGCCAGCGGGGAGACACCACGAGCAGTACTTC. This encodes CASSQGGPAGRHHEQYF.